A selection of T cell receptor beta chains follows, all from one sample in a study of CD8 T cells in Susac syndrome. One entry per CDR3 protein results from TCRdb running MiXCR on the immunoSEQ multiplex PCR reads. The sample lists 120,000 to 150,000 distinct CDR3 sequences; around 96% were seen once. Material: CD4+ T cells from PBMCs. The receptors were gathered from a human donor with multiple sclerosis. Both conserved end residues are part of each CDR3. The D gene is left open where the match is weak. Size is omitted from some rows. Given values are once, few, many or a class for expanded clones.

J gene: TRBJ1-2; clone size: -; D gene: TRBD1; V gene: TRBV27; CDR3 protein: CASSFQGQVEGYTF; CDR3 DNA: TGTGCCAGCAGTTTCCAGGGACAGGTTGAGGGCTACACCTTC
J gene: TRBJ2-4; clone size: -; D gene: -; V gene: TRBV18; CDR3 protein: CASSQRGAKNIQYF; CDR3 DNA: TGTGCCAGCTCACAACGAGGAGCCAAAAACATTCAGTACTTC
J gene: TRBJ2-2; clone size: -; D gene: -; V gene: TRBV3-1; CDR3 protein: CASSQIGELFF; CDR3 DNA: TGTGCCAGCAGCCAAATCGGGGAGCTGTTTTTT
J gene: TRBJ2-5; clone size: -; D gene: -; V gene: TRBV9; CDR3 protein: CASSVAFPSRGGQETQYF; CDR3 DNA: TGTGCCAGCAGCGTAGCGTTCCCCTCTAGGGGAGGTCAAGAGACCCAGTACTTC
J gene: TRBJ1-5; clone size: -; D gene: TRBD1; V gene: TRBV20-1; CDR3 protein: CSARAGTGGNQPQHF; CDR3 DNA: TGCAGTGCTAGAGCCGGGACAGGGGGTAATCAGCCCCAGCATTTT
J gene: TRBJ2-7; clone size: -; D gene: TRBD1; V gene: TRBV12-3/TRBV12-4; CDR3 protein: CASSLARQGNEQYF; CDR3 DNA: TGTGCCAGCAGTTTAGCCAGACAGGGGAACGAGCAGTACTTC
J gene: TRBJ1-1; clone size: -; D gene: -; V gene: TRBV20-1; CDR3 protein: CSAHGEPEAFF; CDR3 DNA: TGCAGTGCCCACGGGGAGCCTGAAGCTTTCTTT
J gene: TRBJ1-1; clone size: -; D gene: -; V gene: TRBV6-6; CDR3 protein: CASSSGGGRDTEAFF; CDR3 DNA: TGTGCCAGCAGTTCAGGAGGTGGCCGGGACACTGAAGCTTTCTTT
J gene: TRBJ2-7; clone size: -; D gene: TRBD1; V gene: TRBV29-1; CDR3 protein: CSDQGQGDCYEQYF; CDR3 DNA: TGCAGCGACCAAGGACAGGGGGATTGCTACGAGCAGTACTTC
J gene: TRBJ2-2; clone size: -; D gene: -; V gene: TRBV28; CDR3 protein: CASSGVNTGELFF; CDR3 DNA: TGTGCCAGCAGCGGGGTGAACACCGGGGAGCTGTTTTTT
J gene: TRBJ2-3; clone size: -; D gene: TRBD2; V gene: TRBV20-1; CDR3 protein: CSARAGGNTDTQYF; CDR3 DNA: TGCAGTGCTAGGGCGGGGGGCAACACAGATACGCAGTATTTT
J gene: TRBJ2-7; clone size: -; D gene: -; V gene: TRBV30; CDR3 protein: CAGGRSYEQYF; CDR3 DNA: TGTGCCGGGGGACGTTCCTACGAGCAGTACTTC
J gene: TRBJ2-2; clone size: -; D gene: TRBD1; V gene: TRBV4-3; CDR3 protein: CASSQLTGGGTGELFF; CDR3 DNA: TGCGCCAGCAGCCAGTTGACAGGGGGGGGCACCGGGGAGCTGTTTTTT
J gene: TRBJ1-5; clone size: -; D gene: -; V gene: TRBV10-2; CDR3 protein: CASRTREGQPQHF; CDR3 DNA: TGCGCCAGCAGGACCCGAGAAGGTCAGCCCCAGCATTTT
J gene: TRBJ2-5; clone size: -; D gene: TRBD2; V gene: TRBV14; CDR3 protein: CASSQDPSGRTQYF; CDR3 DNA: TGTGCCAGCAGCCAAGATCCTAGCGGGAGGACCCAGTACTTC
J gene: TRBJ2-7; clone size: -; D gene: -; V gene: TRBV14; CDR3 protein: CASSQVKGEQYF; CDR3 DNA: TGTGCCAGCAGCCAAGTAAAGGGGGAGCAGTACTTC
J gene: TRBJ2-2; clone size: -; D gene: -; V gene: TRBV30; CDR3 protein: CAWSVIPGTGELFF; CDR3 DNA: TGTGCCTGGAGTGTAATACCAGGCACCGGGGAGCTGTTTTTT
J gene: TRBJ1-1; clone size: -; D gene: TRBD1; V gene: TRBV4-3; CDR3 protein: CASSPADRGYTEAFF; CDR3 DNA: TGCGCCAGCAGCCCAGCCGACAGGGGATACACTGAAGCTTTCTTT
J gene: TRBJ2-7; clone size: -; D gene: TRBD2; V gene: TRBV20-1; CDR3 protein: CSARDAILAGYYEQYF; CDR3 DNA: TGCAGTGCTAGAGACGCTATACTAGCGGGTTACTACGAGCAGTACTTC
J gene: TRBJ1-5; clone size: -; D gene: -; V gene: TRBV3-1; CDR3 protein: CASSQGSRSQPQHF; CDR3 DNA: TGTGCCAGCAGCCAAGGGTCTAGGAGCCAGCCCCAGCATTTT
J gene: TRBJ2-5; clone size: -; D gene: -; V gene: TRBV7-7; CDR3 protein: CASSRDIRQETQYF; CDR3 DNA: TGTGCTAGCAGTCGGGACATCCGCCAAGAGACCCAGTACTTC
J gene: TRBJ2-7; clone size: few; D gene: TRBD2; V gene: TRBV5-1; CDR3 protein: CASSATSGRASEQYF; CDR3 DNA: TGCGCCAGCAGCGCTACTAGCGGGAGGGCCTCCGAGCAGTACTTC
J gene: TRBJ2-3; clone size: -; D gene: TRBD1; V gene: TRBV13; CDR3 protein: CASSPRVGGQAPDTQYF; CDR3 DNA: TGTGCCAGCAGCCCGCGGGTAGGGGGACAGGCCCCAGATACGCAGTATTTT
J gene: TRBJ2-5; clone size: few; D gene: -; V gene: TRBV14; CDR3 protein: CASSGKETQYF; CDR3 DNA: TGTGCCAGCAGTGGAAAGGAGACCCAGTACTTC
J gene: TRBJ2-1; clone size: -; D gene: TRBD1; V gene: TRBV7-2; CDR3 protein: CASSQTGHEQFF; CDR3 DNA: TGTGCCAGCAGCCAGACAGGGCATGAGCAGTTCTTC
J gene: TRBJ2-7; clone size: -; D gene: TRBD1; V gene: TRBV28; CDR3 protein: CASSTPGTGAFEQYF; CDR3 DNA: TGTGCCAGCAGTACCCCCGGGACAGGGGCGTTCGAGCAGTACTTC
J gene: TRBJ1-2; clone size: -; D gene: TRBD1; V gene: TRBV7-2; CDR3 protein: CASTWTGGAIDYGYTF; CDR3 DNA: TGTGCCAGCACCTGGACAGGGGGCGCGATTGACTATGGCTACACCTTC
J gene: TRBJ1-5; clone size: -; D gene: -; V gene: TRBV20-1; CDR3 protein: CSAVYRAPSNQPQHF; CDR3 DNA: TGCAGTGCGGTATACAGAGCCCCTAGCAATCAGCCCCAGCATTTT
J gene: TRBJ1-6; clone size: -; D gene: -; V gene: TRBV2; CDR3 protein: CASRQGTYNSPLHF; CDR3 DNA: TGTGCCAGCAGGCAGGGAACCTATAATTCACCCCTCCACTTT